The clone carrying this T cell receptor (beta chain) was seen a few times. The sample is drawn from a study of T-cell reconstitution after alpha-beta-depleted transplantation in children. The CDR3 is made up of 13 amino acids. Per germline, CDR1 WSHSY and CDR2 SAAADI. V dropped 8 bases and J dropped 0 bases, with 7 bases sitting between them. Preparation of the TCRbeta library used unique molecular identifiers. One entry per CDR3 protein results from TCRdb running MiXCR on the PCR reads. The sample carries about 540,000 distinct CDR3 sequences, approximately 16% recorded once. This sequence originates from a human donor who donated a stem cell graft to a child with acute lymphoblastic leukemia. Material: PBMCs from the stem cell graft donor, obtained from the stem cell graft. V and J are TRBV10-2 and TRBJ2-2; D uncertain. The CDR3 nucleotides read TGCGCCAGCTGTCCCGCGAACACCGGGGAGCTGTTTTTT. This gives the protein CASCPANTGELFF.